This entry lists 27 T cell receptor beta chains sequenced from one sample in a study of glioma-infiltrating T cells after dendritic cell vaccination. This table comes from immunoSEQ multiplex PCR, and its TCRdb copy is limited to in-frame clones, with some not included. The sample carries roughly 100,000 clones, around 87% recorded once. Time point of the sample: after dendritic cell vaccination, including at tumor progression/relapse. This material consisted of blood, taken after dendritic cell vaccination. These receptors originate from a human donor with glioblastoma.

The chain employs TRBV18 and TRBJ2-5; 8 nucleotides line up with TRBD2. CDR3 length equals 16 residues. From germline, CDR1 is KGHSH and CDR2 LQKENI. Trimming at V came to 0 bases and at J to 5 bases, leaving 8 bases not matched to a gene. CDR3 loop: CASSPPRAGGQETQYF. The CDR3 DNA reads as TGTGCCAGCTCACCACCGCGGGCGGGGGGTCAGGAGACCCAGTACTTC. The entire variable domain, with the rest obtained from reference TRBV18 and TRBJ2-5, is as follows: NAGVMQNPRHLVRRRGQEARLRCSPMKGHSHVYWYRQLPEEGLKFMVYLQKENIIDESGMPKERFSAEFPKEGPSILRIQQVVRGDSAAYFCASSPPRAGGQETQYFGPGTRLLVL.

The chain's CDR3 is CASSLGGAGNTIYF. CDR3 coding DNA: TGCGCCAGCAGCTTGGGCGGCGCTGGAAACACCATATATTTT. This rearrangement joins TRBV5-1 to TRBJ1-3; D remains unclear. The V end lost 0 bases, the J end lost 2 bases, and 6 bases lay between the germline ends. Germline V gives CDR1 SGHRS, CDR2 YFSETQ. The length of the CDR3 is 14 residues. Together with reference TRBV5-1 and TRBJ1-3, the CDR3 gives the full variable domain: KAGVTQTPRYLIKTRGQQVTLSCSPISGHRSVSWYQQTPGQGLQFLFEYFSETQRNKGNFPGRFSGRQFSNSRSEMNVSTLELGDSALYLCASSLGGAGNTIYFGEGSWLTVV.

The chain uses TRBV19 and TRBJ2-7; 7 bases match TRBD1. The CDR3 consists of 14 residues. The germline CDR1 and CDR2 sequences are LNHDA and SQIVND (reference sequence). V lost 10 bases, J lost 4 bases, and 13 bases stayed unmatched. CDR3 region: CATSTGPGGYEQYF. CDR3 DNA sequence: TGTGCCACCTCAACCGGGCCAGGGGGATACGAGCAGTACTTC. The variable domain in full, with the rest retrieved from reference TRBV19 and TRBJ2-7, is DGGITQSPKYLFRKEGQNVTLSCEQNLNHDAMYWYRQDPGQGLRLIYYSQIVNDFQKGDIAEGYSVSREKKESFPLTVTSAQKNPTAFYLCATSTGPGGYEQYFGPGTRLTVT.

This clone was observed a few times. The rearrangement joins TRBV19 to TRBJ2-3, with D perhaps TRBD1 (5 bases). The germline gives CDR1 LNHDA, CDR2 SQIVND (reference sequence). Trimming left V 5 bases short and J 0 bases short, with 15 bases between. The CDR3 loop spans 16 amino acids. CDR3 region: CASSDSADPSTDTQYF. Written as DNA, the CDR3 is TGTGCCAGTAGTGACAGCGCGGATCCTAGCACAGATACGCAGTATTTT.

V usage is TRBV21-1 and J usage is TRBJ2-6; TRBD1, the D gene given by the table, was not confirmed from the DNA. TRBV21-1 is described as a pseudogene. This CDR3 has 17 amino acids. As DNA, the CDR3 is TGTGCCAGCAGCACTTGGACAGGGGGAACTGGGGCCAACGTCCTGACTTTC. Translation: CASSTWTGGTGANVLTF.

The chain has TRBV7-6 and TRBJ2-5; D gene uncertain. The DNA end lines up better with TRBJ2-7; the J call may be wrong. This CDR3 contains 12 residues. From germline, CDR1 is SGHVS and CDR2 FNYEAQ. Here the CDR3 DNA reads TGTGCCAGCAGCTCACCCCCTTACGAGCAGTACTTC. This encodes CASSSPPYEQYF.

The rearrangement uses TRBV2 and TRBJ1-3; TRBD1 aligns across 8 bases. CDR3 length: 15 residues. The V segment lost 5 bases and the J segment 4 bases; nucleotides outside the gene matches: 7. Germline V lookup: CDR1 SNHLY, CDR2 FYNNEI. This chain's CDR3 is CASSPDRVDGNTIYF. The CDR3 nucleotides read TGTGCCAGCAGTCCGGACAGGGTAGACGGAAACACCATATATTTT.

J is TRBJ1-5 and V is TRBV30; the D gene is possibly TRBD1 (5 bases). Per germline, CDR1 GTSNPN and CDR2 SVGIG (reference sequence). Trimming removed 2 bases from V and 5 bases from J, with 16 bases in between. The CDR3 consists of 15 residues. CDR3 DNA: TGTGCCTGGAGTTCGGGGTCCGGGGGTGATCAGCCCCAGCATTTT. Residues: CAWSSGSGGDQPQHF.

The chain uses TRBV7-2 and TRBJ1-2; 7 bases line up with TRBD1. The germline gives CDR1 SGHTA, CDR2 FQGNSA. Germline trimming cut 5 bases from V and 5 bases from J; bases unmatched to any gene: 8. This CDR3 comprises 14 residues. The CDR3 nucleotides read TGTGCCAGCAGCCCAACGACAGGGCTATATGGCTACACCTTC. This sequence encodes CASSPTTGLYGYTF.

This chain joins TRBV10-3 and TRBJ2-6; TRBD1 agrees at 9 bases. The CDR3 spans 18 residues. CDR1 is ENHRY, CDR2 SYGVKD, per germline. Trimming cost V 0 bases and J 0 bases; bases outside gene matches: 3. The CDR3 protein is CAISESGTGSSGANVLTF. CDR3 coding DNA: TGTGCCATCAGTGAGTCGGGGACAGGGAGCTCTGGGGCCAACGTCCTGACTTTC.

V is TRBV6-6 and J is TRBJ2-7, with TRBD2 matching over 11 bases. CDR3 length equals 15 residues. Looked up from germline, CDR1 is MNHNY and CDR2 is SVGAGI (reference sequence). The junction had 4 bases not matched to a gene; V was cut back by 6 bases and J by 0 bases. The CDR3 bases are TGTGCCAGCAGAAAGACTAGCGGGGACTCCTACGAGCAGTACTTC. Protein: CASRKTSGDSYEQYF.

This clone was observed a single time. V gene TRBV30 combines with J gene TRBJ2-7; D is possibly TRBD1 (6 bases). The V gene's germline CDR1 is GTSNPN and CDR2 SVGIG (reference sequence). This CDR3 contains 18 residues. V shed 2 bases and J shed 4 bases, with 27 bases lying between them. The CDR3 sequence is CAWSPGGLRGYRPYEQYF. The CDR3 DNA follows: TGTGCCTGGAGTCCAGGTGGGTTGAGGGGGTACAGACCTTACGAGCAGTACTTC.

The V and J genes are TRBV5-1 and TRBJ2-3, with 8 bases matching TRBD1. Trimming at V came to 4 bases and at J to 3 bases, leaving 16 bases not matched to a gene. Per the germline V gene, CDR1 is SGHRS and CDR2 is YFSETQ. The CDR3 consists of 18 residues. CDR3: CASSAYIRTGSPTDTQYF. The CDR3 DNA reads TGCGCCAGCAGCGCGTACATCCGGACAGGGAGTCCTACAGATACGCAGTATTTT.

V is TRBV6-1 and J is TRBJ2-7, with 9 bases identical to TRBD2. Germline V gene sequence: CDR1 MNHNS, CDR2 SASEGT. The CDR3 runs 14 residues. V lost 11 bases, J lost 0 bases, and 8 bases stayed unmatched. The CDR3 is CAALSGSFSYEQYF. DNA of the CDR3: TGTGCCGCGCTTAGCGGGAGCTTCTCCTACGAGCAGTACTTC.

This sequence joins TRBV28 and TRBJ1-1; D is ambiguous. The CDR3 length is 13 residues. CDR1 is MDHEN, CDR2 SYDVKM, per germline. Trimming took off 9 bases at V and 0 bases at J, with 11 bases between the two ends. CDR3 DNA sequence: TGTGCCAGTACGGAGGGAATGAACACTGAAGCTTTCTTT. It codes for CASTEGMNTEAFF.

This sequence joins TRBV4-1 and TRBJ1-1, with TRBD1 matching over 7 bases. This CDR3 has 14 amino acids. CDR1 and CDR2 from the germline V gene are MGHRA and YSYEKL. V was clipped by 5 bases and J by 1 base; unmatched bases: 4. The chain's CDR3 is CASSRGGWNTEAFF. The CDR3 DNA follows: TGCGCCAGCAGCAGAGGGGGCTGGAACACTGAAGCTTTCTTT.

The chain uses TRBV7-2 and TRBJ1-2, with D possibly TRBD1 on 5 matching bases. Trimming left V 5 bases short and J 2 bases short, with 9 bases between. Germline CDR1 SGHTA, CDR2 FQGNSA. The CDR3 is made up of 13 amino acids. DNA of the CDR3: TGTGCCAGCAGCCCCCGACAGAACTATGGCTACACCTTC. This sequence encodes CASSPRQNYGYTF.

The CDR3 spells CASSPRQGAGNTIYF. For the CDR3, the DNA is TGTGCCAGCTCACCCCGACAGGGGGCTGGAAACACCATATATTTT. This sequence joins TRBV18 and TRBJ1-3, with 9 bases that match TRBD1. J lost 2 bases, V lost 3 bases, and 2 bases had no gene match. Germline V lookup: CDR1 KGHSH, CDR2 LQKENI. This CDR3 is 15 amino acids long.

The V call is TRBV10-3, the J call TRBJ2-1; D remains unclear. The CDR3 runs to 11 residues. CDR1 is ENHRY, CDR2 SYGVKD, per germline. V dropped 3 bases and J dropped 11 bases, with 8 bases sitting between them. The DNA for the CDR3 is TGTGCCATCAGTGAAAAATCTCAGCAGTTCTTC. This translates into CAISEKSQQFF.

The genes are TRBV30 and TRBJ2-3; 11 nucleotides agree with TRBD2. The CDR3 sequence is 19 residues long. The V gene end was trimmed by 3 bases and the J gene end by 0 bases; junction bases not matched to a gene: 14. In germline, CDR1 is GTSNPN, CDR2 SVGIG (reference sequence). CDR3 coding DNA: TGTGCCTGGAGCGCCAGAGTGCTAGCGGGGGGCCTTAGCACAGATACGCAGTATTTT. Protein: CAWSARVLAGGLSTDTQYF.

DNA for the CDR3: TGTGCCAGCAGTTTGGGGGCGTCCGGCTATGGCTACACCTTC. Translated, it gives CASSLGASGYGYTF. The chain uses TRBV28 and TRBJ1-2, with TRBD1 as a possible D gene (6 bases). The CDR3 loop spans 14 amino acids. The V gene lost 3 bases and the J gene lost 4 bases, with 12 bases spanning the gap. Germline CDR1 is MDHEN and CDR2 is SYDVKM.

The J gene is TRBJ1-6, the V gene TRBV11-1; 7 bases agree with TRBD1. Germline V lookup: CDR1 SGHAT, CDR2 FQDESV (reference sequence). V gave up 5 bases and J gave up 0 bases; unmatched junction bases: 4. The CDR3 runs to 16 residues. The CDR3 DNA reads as TGTGCCAGCAGCCCGGACAGGAGCTCCTATAATTCACCCCTCCACTTT. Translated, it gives CASSPDRSSYNSPLHF.

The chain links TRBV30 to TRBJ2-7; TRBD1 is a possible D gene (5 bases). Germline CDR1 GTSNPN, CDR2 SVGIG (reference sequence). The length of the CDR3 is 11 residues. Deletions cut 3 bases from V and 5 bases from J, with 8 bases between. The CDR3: CAWRGRDEQYF. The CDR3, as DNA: TGTGCCTGGAGAGGCAGGGACGAGCAGTACTTC. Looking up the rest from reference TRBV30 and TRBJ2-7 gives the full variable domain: SQTIHQWPATLVQPVGSPLSLECTVEGTSNPNLYWYRQAAGRGLQLLFYSVGIGQISSEVPQNLSASRPQDRQFILSSKKLLLSDSGFYLCAWRGRDEQYFGPGTRLTVT.

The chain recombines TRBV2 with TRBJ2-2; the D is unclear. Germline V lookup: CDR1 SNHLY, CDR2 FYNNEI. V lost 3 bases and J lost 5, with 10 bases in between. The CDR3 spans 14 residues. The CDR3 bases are TGTGCCAGCAGTGACACTACCGGGACCGGGGAGCTGTTTTTT. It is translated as CASSDTTGTGELFF.

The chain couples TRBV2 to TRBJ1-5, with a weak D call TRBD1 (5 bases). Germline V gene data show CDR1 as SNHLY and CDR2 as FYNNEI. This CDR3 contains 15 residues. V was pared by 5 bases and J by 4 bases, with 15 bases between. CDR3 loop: CASSNQGGRNQPQHF. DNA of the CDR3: TGTGCCAGCAGTAATCAGGGTGGAAGGAATCAGCCCCAGCATTTT.

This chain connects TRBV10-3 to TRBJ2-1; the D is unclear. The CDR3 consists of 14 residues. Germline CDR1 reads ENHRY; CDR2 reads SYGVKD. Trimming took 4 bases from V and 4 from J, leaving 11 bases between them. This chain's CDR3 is CAISVVTRYNEQFF. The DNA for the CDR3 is TGTGCCATCAGTGTCGTGACACGATACAATGAGCAGTTCTTC.

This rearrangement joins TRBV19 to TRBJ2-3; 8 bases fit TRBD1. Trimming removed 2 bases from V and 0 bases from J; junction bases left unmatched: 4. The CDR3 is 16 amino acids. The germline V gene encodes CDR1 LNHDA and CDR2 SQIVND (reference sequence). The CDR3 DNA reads TGTGCCAGTAGTATATTAGGGACAGGAAGCACAGATACGCAGTATTTT. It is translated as CASSILGTGSTDTQYF.